Included here is one T cell receptor beta chain sequence, with context. Its antigen is still unknown. In the same sample, other DNA sequences code for this CDR3. This CDR3 is 13 amino acids long. CDR1 is LNHDA and CDR2 is SQIVND in the germline V gene (reference sequence). Losses at the gene ends were 5 bases for V and 1 base for J; bases not matched to a gene: 0. This record belongs to a study of shared clonotypes between healthy human individuals. Study in general: The cohort comprised a couple of women and a few men. Their ages spanned 18 to 49 years. Study observations and caveats: It was observed that around 5% of naive CD4 clonotypes were shared across four donors. The small donor group covered limited genetic and exposure diversity.

Original handling: Junction-only sequences without quality scores were provided by ImmunoSEQ, so filtering was different. Data came from immunoSEQ multiplex PCR; TCRdb stores just in-frame clones and leaves some out. For V, J and clone size, that table is used; D and trimming come from the DNA. The data show about a million clones, about 80% seen once. The V gene is TRBV19, the J gene TRBJ2-3; TRBD1 agrees at 7 bases. Sequencing input: memory CD4+ T cells sorted from blood. Subset denoted: CD45RA-negative fraction. This clonotype originated in a man aged 18 to 35 in good health. The chain's CDR3 is CASSDRGTDTQYF. DNA of the CDR3: TGTGCCAGTAGTGACAGGGGCACAGATACGCAGTATTTT.